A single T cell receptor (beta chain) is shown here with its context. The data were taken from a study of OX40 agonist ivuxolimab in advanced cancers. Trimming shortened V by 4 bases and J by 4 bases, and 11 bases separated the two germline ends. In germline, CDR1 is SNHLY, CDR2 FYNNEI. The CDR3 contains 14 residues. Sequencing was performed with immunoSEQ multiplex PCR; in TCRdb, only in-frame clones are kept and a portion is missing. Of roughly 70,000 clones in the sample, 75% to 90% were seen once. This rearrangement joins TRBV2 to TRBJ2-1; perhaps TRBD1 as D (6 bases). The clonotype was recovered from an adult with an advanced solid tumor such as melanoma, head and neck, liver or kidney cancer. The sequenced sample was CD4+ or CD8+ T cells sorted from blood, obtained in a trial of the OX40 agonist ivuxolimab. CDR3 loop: CASSVRTAYNEQFF. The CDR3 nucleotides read TGTGCCAGCAGTGTAAGGACAGCATACAATGAGCAGTTCTTC. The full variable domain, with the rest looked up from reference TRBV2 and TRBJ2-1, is EPEVTQTPSHQVTQMGQEVILRCVPISNHLYFYWYRQILGQKVEFLVSFYNNEISEKSEIFDDQFSVERPDGSNFTLKIRSTKLEDSAMYFCASSVRTAYNEQFFGPGTRLTVL.